This TCR beta chain was retrieved from a study of memory CD4+ T cells and cytomegalovirus serostatus. The overall study: Healthy Belgian adult donors included roughly ten CMV-positive and approximately 25 CMV-negative people. General study points: CD4+ memory repertoires contained about 40% of the roughly 160 reported CMV TCRbeta sequences.

Losses at the gene ends were 2 bases for V and 5 bases for J; bases not matched to a gene: 5. The germline V gene encodes CDR1 SNHLY and CDR2 FYNNEI. The length of the CDR3 is 14 residues. Of note for this clone: Its antigen remains unknown. Within the sample, other DNA sequences also encode this same CDR3.

Assay used: immunoSEQ multiplex PCR; TCRdb lists only in-frame clones, some missing. The profile covers 40,000 to 60,000 clones, with approximately 78% appearing a single time and approximately 0.78% taken by the ten largest. Single viable CD3+CD4+CD8-CD45RO+ cells were sorted as the memory CD4+ T cells. The TCR originated in an adult in good health and CMV-seronegative. The sequenced sample was memory CD4+ T cells from blood. This rearrangement joins TRBV2 to TRBJ2-5; 7 bases fit TRBD1. CDR3 residues: CASSERQGGETQYF. As DNA, the CDR3 is TGTGCCAGCAGTGAACGACAGGGCGGCGAGACCCAGTACTTC.